The table lists the clone carrying this T cell receptor (beta chain) with a few counts. The antigen is unknown. Using a J-beta primer mix together with a sample-barcoded 5' primer, a second PCR was run for roughly 6 to 11 cycles. Researchers report that each sample yielded at least 2.5 million CDR3-containing paired-end reads. MiXCR, applied by TCRdb to the 5' RACE reads, yields one record per CDR3 protein. The sample yields about 730,000 distinct CDR3 sequences, 40% to 45% seen once. The CDR3 is 13 residues long. With 4 bases removed from V and 3 bases from J, the gap between germline ends came to 4 bases. This entry belongs to a study of blood T cells in healthy people across ages. At the level of the study: Capture via template switching afforded approximately one barcoded beta molecule per two T cells.

Study-wide findings and caveats: What prevented conclusive comparison of naive and antigen-experienced cells was that PBMCs were unsorted.

The chain joins TRBV12-3 or TRBV12-4 to TRBJ1-6; D gene uncertain. This sequence originates from an older woman in good health. Sequences were obtained from blood. DNA of the CDR3: TGTGCCAGCAGTTATAACTATAATTCACCCCTCCACTTT. Protein sequence: CASSYNYNSPLHF.